One and the same sample provided the 2 T cell receptor beta chains below, sequenced in a study of blood T cell repertoires in COVID-19. Using immunoSEQ multiplex PCR, the repertoire was profiled, and TCRdb retains in-frame clones only, with some absent. Of 150,000 to 200,000 clones in the sample, around 80% were seen once. The sequencing input was peripheral blood. Receptor source: an elderly woman with acute or convalescent COVID-19.

At least ten counts were recorded for this clone. This rearrangement joins TRBV4-3 to TRBJ1-1; no clear D. Trimming took 4 bases from V and 1 from J, leaving 13 bases between them. The germline V gene encodes CDR1 LGHNA and CDR2 YSLEER. CDR3 size: 15 residues. CDR3 loop: CASSRNFLANTEAFF. CDR3 DNA: TGCGCCAGCAGCCGCAATTTTTTGGCGAACACTGAAGCTTTCTTT.

V usage is TRBV15 and J usage is TRBJ2-3; TRBD2 matches 7 bases. V lost 0 bases to trimming and J lost 1 base; unmatched junction nucleotides: 4. The V gene's germline CDR1 is LNHNV and CDR2 YYDKDF (reference sequence). The length of the CDR3 is 16 residues. For the CDR3, the DNA is TGTGCCACCAGCAGAGATCTGGCGGGGGGCACAGATACGCAGTATTTT. This codes for CATSRDLAGGTDTQYF.